Listed below are T cell receptor beta chains from one sample, sequenced in a study of blood T cell repertoires in COVID-19. The assay was immunoSEQ multiplex PCR, and TCRdb's table has in-frame clones only and misses some. The repertoire holds approximately 150,000 clones, with roughly 90% as singletons. Sequenced material: peripheral blood. The receptors were gathered from a woman in her fifties or sixties with acute or convalescent COVID-19. CDR3s include the opening cysteine and the closing phenylalanine or tryptophan. Each record gives: V gene, CDR3 protein.

TRBV12-3/TRBV12-4 | CAIERQGNYGYTF
TRBV20-1 | CSASPQYPFNAEAFF
TRBV9 | CASSVGAGNYGYTF
TRBV7-2 | CASSPPRYEAFF
TRBV2 | CASKARDTIQNTEAFF
TRBV30 | CAWEARGRDGYTF
TRBV9 | CASSVDPGAGNTIYF
TRBV5-1 | CASSGVGVSGNTIYF
TRBV29-1 | CSVTSSGTDTQYF
TRBV5-4 | CASSSDGTRGNTIYF
TRBV5-1 | CASTAGSSTDTQYF
TRBV15 | CATSRGAVGSGATYEQYF
TRBV28 | CASSQPGQGPSTNEKLFF
TRBV11-2 | CASSPNSGRAYEQYF
TRBV30 | CAWREGLAGYNEQFF
TRBV7-9 | CASSLRTGVDF
TRBV9 | CASSEGTSVADTQYF
TRBV5-1 | CASSLGPGFSGNTIYF
TRBV30 | CAWRPIKLYGYTF
TRBV11-2 | CASSPPTGVHGELFF
TRBV6-1 | CASSDRGENIQYF
TRBV11-2 | CASSAIRGRNTIYF
TRBV3-1/TRBV3-2 | CASSQVTSGRTEAFF
TRBV29-1 | CSVSPEAFF
TRBV6-5 | CASSPLPVQTEAFF
TRBV24-1 | CATSGRYEQYF
TRBV3-1/TRBV3-2 | CASSLPSGGYQETQYF
TRBV28 | CASSNTLGYTF
TRBV6-2/TRBV6-3 | CASSYSPRAQGYTF
TRBV3-1/TRBV3-2 | CASSRDRGYYEQYF
TRBV11-3 | CASSSTGISEQYF
TRBV28 | CASSPQVINSNTEAFF
TRBV5-4 | CASSFWRDSTDTQYF
TRBV5-8 | CASSSTGGYQPQHF
TRBV6-5 | CASRKTGPGELFF
TRBV18 | CASSPRQGFGTEAFF
TRBV5-5 | CASSLDGSYEQYF
TRBV5-1 | CASSLIPGQGYEQYF
TRBV13 | CASSLDQGLNTEAFF
TRBV19 | CASNPPGGHGANVLTF
TRBV5-1 | CASSAGGPETQYF
TRBV28 | CASSRQIRGEEEKLFF
TRBV18 | CASSPPPGWPGYTF
TRBV7-8 | CASSLGGGPRGYTF
TRBV30 | CAWDSSSGNTIYF
TRBV7-3 | CASTTPGTNTGELFF
TRBV7-6 | CASSLGRGRQGKGSYEQYF
TRBV27 | CASSESEGNTEAFF
TRBV27 | CASSSPGQGAGELFF
TRBV2 | CASSLIGTSTDTQYF
TRBV29-1 | CGYIAGNTGELFF